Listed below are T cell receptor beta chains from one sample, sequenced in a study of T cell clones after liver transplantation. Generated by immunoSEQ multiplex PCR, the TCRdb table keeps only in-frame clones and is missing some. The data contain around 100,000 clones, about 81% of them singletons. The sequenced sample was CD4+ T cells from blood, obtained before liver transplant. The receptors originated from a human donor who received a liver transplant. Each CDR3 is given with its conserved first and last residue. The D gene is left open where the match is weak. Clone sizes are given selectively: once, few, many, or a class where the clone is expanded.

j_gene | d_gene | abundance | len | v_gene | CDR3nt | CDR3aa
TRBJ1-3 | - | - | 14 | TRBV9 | TGTGCCAGCAGCGTAGGGGGGCAAGGAAACACCATATATTTT | CASSVGGQGNTIYF
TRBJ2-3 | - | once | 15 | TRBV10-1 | TGCGCCAGCAGTGAGTCTAGGGGTGGGATGGATACGCAGTATTTT | CASSESRGGMDTQYF
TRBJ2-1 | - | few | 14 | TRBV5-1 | TGCGCCAGCAGCTTACCTACATTGACCAATGAGCAGTTCTTC | CASSLPTLTNEQFF
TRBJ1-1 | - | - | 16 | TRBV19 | TGTGCCAGTAGTATAACCCCCTCCCTGACGAACACTGAAGCTTTCTTT | CASSITPSLTNTEAFF
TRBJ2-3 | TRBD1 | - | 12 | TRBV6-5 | TGTGCCAGCCGCAGGGGGACAGATACGCAGTATTTT | CASRRGTDTQYF
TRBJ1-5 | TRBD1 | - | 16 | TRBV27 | TGTGCCAGCAGCTTTTTTCCAGGGGGGATTGGTCAGCCCCAGCATTTT | CASSFFPGGIGQPQHF
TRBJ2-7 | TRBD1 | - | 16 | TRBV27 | TGTGCCAGCCGAAGTTTCTGGACAGGTCATACCTACGAGCAGTACTTC | CASRSFWTGHTYEQYF
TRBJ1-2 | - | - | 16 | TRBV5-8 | TGTGCCAGCAGGAACAGCGGACCCAGCACTTACTATGGCTACACCTTC | CASRNSGPSTYYGYTF
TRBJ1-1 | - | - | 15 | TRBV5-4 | TGTGCCAGCAGCTCGCCTTTCCAGGGGAACACTGAAGCTTTCTTT | CASSSPFQGNTEAFF
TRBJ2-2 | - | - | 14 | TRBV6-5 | TGTGCCAGCACCCAGTTGACGAACACCGGGGAGCTGTTTTTT | CASTQLTNTGELFF
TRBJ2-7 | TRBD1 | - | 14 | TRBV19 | TGTGCCAGTAGTAAGGGACAGGGGGCTGGCGAGCAGTACTTC | CASSKGQGAGEQYF
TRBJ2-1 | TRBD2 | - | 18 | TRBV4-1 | TGCGCCAGCAGCCAAGGGCTAGCGGGGTGGGGGACCTACAATGAGCAGTTCTTC | CASSQGLAGWGTYNEQFF
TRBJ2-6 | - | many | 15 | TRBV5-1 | TGCGCCAGCAGCTTTAGGATGTCTGGGGCCAACGTCCTGACTTTC | CASSFRMSGANVLTF
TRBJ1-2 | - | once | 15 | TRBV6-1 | TGTGCCAGCAGGACCAGCGAGGGAGGACCCTATGGCTACACCTTC | CASRTSEGGPYGYTF
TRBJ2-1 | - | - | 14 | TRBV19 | TGTGCCAGTAGTGGGGGACGGCTTTGGAATGAGCAGTTCTTC | CASSGGRLWNEQFF
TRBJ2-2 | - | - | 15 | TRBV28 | TGTGCCAGCAGTTTGTCGGGGGTGCACACCGGGGAGCTGTTTTTT | CASSLSGVHTGELFF
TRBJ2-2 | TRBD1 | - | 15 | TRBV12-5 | TGTGCTAGTGGTTTGGGACAGGGGAACACCGGGGAGCTGTTTTTT | CASGLGQGNTGELFF
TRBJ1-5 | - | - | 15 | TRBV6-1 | TGTGCCAGCAGTAATCAGGGAGTCAGCGCTAGGCCCCAGCATTTT | CASSNQGVSARPQHF
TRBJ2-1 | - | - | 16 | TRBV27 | TGTGCCAGCTCACCTACTCCCGCAACCTCCTACAATGAGCAGTTCTTC | CASSPTPATSYNEQFF
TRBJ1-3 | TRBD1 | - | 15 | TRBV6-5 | TGTGCCAGCAAAACACAGGGGAGCTCTGGAAACACCATATATTTT | CASKTQGSSGNTIYF
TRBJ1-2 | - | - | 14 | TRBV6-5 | TGTGCCAGCAGTCGGACAGAGTTTAACTATGGCTACACCTTC | CASSRTEFNYGYTF
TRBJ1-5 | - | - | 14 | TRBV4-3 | TGCGCCAGCAGCCAAGGGGTTGGCAATCAGCCCCAGCATTTT | CASSQGVGNQPQHF
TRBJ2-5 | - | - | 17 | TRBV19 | TGTGCCAGTAGTATAGATTGGAACCTTGATAGAGGGGAGACCCAGTACTTC | CASSIDWNLDRGETQYF
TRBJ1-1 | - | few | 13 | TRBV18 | TGTGCCAGCTCACCATGGGGGAACACTGAAGCTTTCTTT | CASSPWGNTEAFF
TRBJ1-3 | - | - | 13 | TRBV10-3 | TGTGCCATCAGTGAGGGGTCTGGAAACACCATATATTTT | CAISEGSGNTIYF
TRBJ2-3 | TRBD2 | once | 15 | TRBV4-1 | TGCGCCAGCAGCCAGGGGAGGGTTACTGCAGATACGCAGTATTTT | CASSQGRVTADTQYF
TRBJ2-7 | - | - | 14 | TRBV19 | TGTGCCAGTAGTATTACGAATCCACCGTACGAGCAGTACTTC | CASSITNPPYEQYF
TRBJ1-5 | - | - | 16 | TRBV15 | TGTGCCACCAGCAGGAGGGGGACGGCTAGCAATCAGCCCCAGCATTTT | CATSRRGTASNQPQHF
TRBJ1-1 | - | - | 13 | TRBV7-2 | TGTGCCAGCAGCTTAGATGGGAAGACTGAAGCTTTCTTT | CASSLDGKTEAFF
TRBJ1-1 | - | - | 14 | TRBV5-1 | TGCGCCAGCAGCTCCGACAGGCGGGGAACTGAAGCTTTCTTT | CASSSDRRGTEAFF
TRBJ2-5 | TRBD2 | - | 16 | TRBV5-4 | TGTGCCAGCAGCTTGGGGGACCATAGCGGGAGAGAGACCCAGTACTTC | CASSLGDHSGRETQYF
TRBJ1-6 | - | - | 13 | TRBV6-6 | TGTGCCAGCAGTCCCCGGACATACCCACCCCTCCACTTT | CASSPRTYPPLHF
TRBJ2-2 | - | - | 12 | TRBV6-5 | TGTGCCAGCAGTTCGCTAACCGGGGAGCTGTTTTTT | CASSSLTGELFF
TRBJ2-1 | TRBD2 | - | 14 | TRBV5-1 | TGCGCCAGCAGCTTAGCGGGGGCGATAGGTGAGCAGTTCTTC | CASSLAGAIGEQFF
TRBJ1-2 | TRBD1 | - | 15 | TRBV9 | TGTGCCAGCAGCTCCACGACAGGGGCCTCGGGTGGCTACACCTTC | CASSSTTGASGGYTF
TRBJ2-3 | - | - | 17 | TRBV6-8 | TGTGCCAGCACCTCTCCGGCGAGGGGGAGCCGCACAGATACGCAGTATTTT | CASTSPARGSRTDTQYF
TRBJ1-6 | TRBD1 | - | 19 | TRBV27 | TGTGCCAGCACCCCTACAGGGGGGAGCGGCACCTCCTATAATTCACCCCTCCACTTT | CASTPTGGSGTSYNSPLHF
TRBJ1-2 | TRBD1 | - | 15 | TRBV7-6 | TGTGCCAGCAGCTTTACCGGGACAGGGGGGGTTGGCTACACCTTC | CASSFTGTGGVGYTF
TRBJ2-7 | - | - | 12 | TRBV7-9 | TGTGCCAGCAGCTTAAGGGCCTACGAGCAGTACTTC | CASSLRAYEQYF
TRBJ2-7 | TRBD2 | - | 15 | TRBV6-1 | TGTGCCAGCAGGCCGGGACTAGCGGGGAATCACGAGCAGTACTTC | CASRPGLAGNHEQYF
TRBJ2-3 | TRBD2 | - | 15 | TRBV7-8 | TGTGCCAGCATCCCAGCGGGGGCCTTTACAGATACGCAGTATTTT | CASIPAGAFTDTQYF
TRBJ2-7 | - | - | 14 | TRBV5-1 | TGCGCCAGCAGCTCCAAATCCGGGGGGCTCGAGCAGTACTTC | CASSSKSGGLEQYF
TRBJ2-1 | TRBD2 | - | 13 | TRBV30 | TGTGCCTGGGGGACTAGCGGGAGTACTGAGCAGTTCTTC | CAWGTSGSTEQFF
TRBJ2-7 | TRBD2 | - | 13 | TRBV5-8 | TGTGCCAGCAGTCCAAGCGGGATTTACGAGCAGTACTTC | CASSPSGIYEQYF
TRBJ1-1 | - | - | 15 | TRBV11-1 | TGTGCCAGCAGCTTCCGGGGAAGTGGTAACACTGAAGCTTTCTTT | CASSFRGSGNTEAFF
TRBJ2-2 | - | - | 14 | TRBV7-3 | TGTGCCAGCAGCTTAGATGTAGTCGCCGGGGAGCTGTTTTTT | CASSLDVVAGELFF
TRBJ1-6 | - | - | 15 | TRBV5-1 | TGCGCCAGCAGCTTGGAAGGCAGGGCTAATTCACCCCTCCACTTT | CASSLEGRANSPLHF
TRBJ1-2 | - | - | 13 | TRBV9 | TGTGCCAGCAGCGCAGGGCGTCGATATGGCTACACCTTC | CASSAGRRYGYTF
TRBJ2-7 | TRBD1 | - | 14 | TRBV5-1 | TGCGCCAGCAGCGTTCGGACAGGGAACTACGAGCAGTACTTC | CASSVRTGNYEQYF
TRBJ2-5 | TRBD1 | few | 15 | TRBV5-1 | TGCGCCAGCAGCCCCCTCGGACAGGGGCGAGAGACCCAGTACTTC | CASSPLGQGRETQYF
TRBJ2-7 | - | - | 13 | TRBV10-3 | TGTGCCATCAGCGTCCAGGGAACCTACGAGCAGTACTTC | CAISVQGTYEQYF
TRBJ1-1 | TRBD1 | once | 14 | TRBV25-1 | TGTGCCAGCTGCGGGACAGGGGCTGTCACTGAAGCTTTCTTT | CASCGTGAVTEAFF
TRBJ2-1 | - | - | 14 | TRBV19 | TGTGCCAGTAGAGGATGGAGGGGATACAATGAGCAGTTCTTC | CASRGWRGYNEQFF